The 12 T cell receptor beta chains below were found in one sample sequenced in a study of control samples from healthy donors and cancer patients. The repertoire was sequenced with immunoSEQ multiplex PCR; TCRdb's copy has only in-frame clones and lacks some. The table lists under 150,000 clones, roughly 91% of them singletons. The sequenced sample consisted of blood. The source of these receptors is a man in his forties or fifties in good health.

The J gene is TRBJ2-7, the V gene TRBV2; 7 nucleotides agree with TRBD1. CDR3 length: 14 residues. Germline assignment: CDR1 SNHLY and CDR2 FYNNEI. J was trimmed by 1 base and V by 5 bases; bases with no gene match: 5. CDR3 protein: CASSIEQGSYEQYF. In nucleotides, the CDR3 is TGTGCCAGCAGTATTGAACAGGGGTCCTACGAGCAGTACTTC.

The chain joins TRBV7-2 to TRBJ2-7; D may be TRBD2 (6 bases). The germline V gene encodes CDR1 SGHTA and CDR2 FQGNSA. The CDR3 is made up of 15 amino acids. V was shortened by 3 bases and J by 0 bases, with 12 bases between the two germline ends. The chain's CDR3 is CASSFRDFSSYEQYF. DNA of the CDR3: TGTGCCAGCAGCTTCCGGGACTTTAGCTCCTACGAGCAGTACTTC.

In its sample, this clone was seen a few times. This chain uses TRBV21-1 with TRBJ2-1; the table's D call of TRBD1 was not tested on the DNA. TRBV21-1 is tagged as a pseudogene. This CDR3 region has 16 residues. CDR3 protein: CASSKRSGQTDNEQFF. CDR3 nucleotide sequence: TGTGCCAGCAGCAAGCGTTCCGGACAGACCGACAATGAGCAGTTCTTC.

This chain joins TRBV3-1 (or the pseudogene TRBV3-2) and TRBJ2-7; D might be TRBD1 (5 bases). CDR1 and CDR2 from the germline V gene are LGHDT and YNNKEL (reference sequence). V lost 5 bases and J 0 bases, leaving 14 bases between the germline ends. The CDR3 consists of 15 residues. CDR3 coding DNA: TGTGCCAGCAGCTGGCAGGGCCTAAGCTCCTACGAGCAGTACTTC. The encoded protein is CASSWQGLSSYEQYF.

On this clone: Other nucleotide sequences from this sample produce the same CDR3. The gene calls are TRBV9 and TRBJ1-1; D is unclear. V shed 0 bases and J shed 0 bases, with 6 bases lying between them. The CDR3 sequence is 14 residues long. CDR1 and CDR2 from the germline V gene are SGDLS and YYNGEE. The CDR3 sequence is CASSVGRLNTEAFF. CDR3 in DNA: TGTGCCAGCAGCGTAGGGAGACTGAACACTGAAGCTTTCTTT.

The rearrangement joins TRBV14 to TRBJ2-3; 8 bases match TRBD2. The CDR3 is 16 amino acids. Germline lookup yields CDR1 SGHDN and CDR2 FVKESK. The V and J ends lost 4 bases and 2 bases, in that order; junction bases with no gene match: 8. The CDR3 here is CASSLGGALFTDTQYF. The CDR3, as DNA: TGTGCCAGCAGCCTCGGGGGGGCCCTTTTCACAGATACGCAGTATTTT.

For the CDR3, the DNA is TGTGCCAGCAGCTTAAGAGGGATCTATGGCTACACCTTC. Translated, it gives CASSLRGIYGYTF. This sequence joins TRBV7-9 and TRBJ1-2; no clear D. V lost 2 bases, J lost 4 bases, and 8 bases lay in between. Germline CDR1 SEHNR, CDR2 FQNEAQ (reference sequence). The CDR3 consists of 13 residues.

This rearrangement joins TRBV6-2 or TRBV6-3 to TRBJ1-6, with 7 bases identical to TRBD1. The CDR3 consists of 14 residues. In germline, CDR1 is MNHEY, CDR2 SVGEGT. With 5 bases clipped from V and 11 bases from J, the junction kept 9 bases outside the gene matches. The CDR3 bases are TGTGCCAGCAGTGGGGGCAGGGGGTCCGCACCCCTCCACTTT. It codes for CASSGGRGSAPLHF.

This clone appeared a single time. The gene calls are TRBV19 and TRBJ1-2, with D uncertain. Germline values: CDR1 LNHDA, CDR2 SQIVND (reference sequence). With 7 bases removed from V and 4 bases from J, the gap between germline ends came to 13 bases. CDR3 size: 13 residues. The CDR3 coding sequence is TGTGCCAGTACCACGGCCGCGGGCTATGGCTACACCTTC. Protein product: CASTTAAGYGYTF.

The V gene is TRBV7-2, the J gene TRBJ2-5; maybe TRBD1 (6 bases). The germline V gene encodes CDR1 SGHTA and CDR2 FQGNSA. The V end lost 2 bases, the J end lost 5 bases, and 18 bases lay between the germline ends. The CDR3 totals 16 residues. The DNA of the CDR3 is TGTGCCAGCAGCTTACGTGGGGGCCGAGGATGGGAGACCCAGTACTTC. Encoded protein: CASSLRGGRGWETQYF.

V and J are TRBV4-3 and TRBJ2-6; D gene ambiguous. This CDR3 is 16 amino acids long. The V end was cut by 1 base, the J end by 4 bases, with 11 bases between. Germline loops: CDR1 LGHNA, CDR2 YSLEER. CDR3 nucleotides: TGCGCCAGCAGCCAAGGACCATCAGGAGGGGCCAACGTCCTGACTTTC. It codes for CASSQGPSGGANVLTF.

V and J are TRBV7-2 and TRBJ1-5; D gene ambiguous. This CDR3 spans 15 amino acids. Germline lookup yields CDR1 SGHTA and CDR2 FQGNSA. Between the trimmed V and J ends, which lost 2 bases and 3 bases, there was a span of 11 bases. CDR3 protein: CASSLKPGNNQPQHF. CDR3 in DNA: TGTGCCAGCAGCTTAAAGCCGGGAAACAATCAGCCCCAGCATTTT. The full variable domain, its missing parts supplied by reference TRBV7-2 and TRBJ1-5, is GAGVSQSPSNKVTEKGKDVELRCDPISGHTALYWYRQSLGQGLEFLIYFQGNSAPDKSGLPSDRFSAERTGGSVSTLTIQRTQQEDSAVYLCASSLKPGNNQPQHFGDGTRLSIL.